Following are 15 T cell receptor beta chains from one sample sequenced in a study of early T cells in non-severe SARS-CoV-2 infection. One entry per CDR3 protein, called by TCRdb with MiXCR from the 5' RACE reads. Among just under 65,000 distinct CDR3 sequences, approximately 6.1% were seen once, and the ten largest hold 3% to 3.5%. This specimen consisted of whole blood, obtained at baseline. The receptors were gathered from an adult who was a healthcare worker with PCR-confirmed SARS-CoV-2 infection or an uninfected control (not recorded which).

This chain uses TRBV6-5 with TRBJ1-5, with a weak D call TRBD1 (5 bases). The ends were cut back, 7 bases at V and 1 base at J, with 11 bases in the middle. The V gene's germline CDR1 is MNHEY and CDR2 SVGAGI. The CDR3 extends over 14 amino acids. Here the CDR3 reads CASKPGLSNQPQHF. The CDR3 region has the DNA TGTGCCAGCAAGCCGGGGCTCAGCAATCAGCCCCAGCATTTT.

V usage is TRBV3-1 and J usage is TRBJ1-5, with a weak D call TRBD1 (5 bases). Germline V CDR1 and CDR2: LGHDT, YNNKEL (reference sequence). This CDR3 has 12 amino acids. V lost 4 bases to trimming and J lost 9 bases, with 10 bases between them. The CDR3, as DNA: TGTGCCAGCAGCCTAGGGGAGGGGCCCCAGCATTTT. Residues: CASSLGEGPQHF. Full variable domain (remainder filled in from reference TRBV3-1 and TRBJ1-5): DTAVSQTPKYLVTQMGNDKSIKCEQNLGHDTMYWYKQDSKKFLKIMFSYNNKELIINETVPNRFSPKSPDKAHLNLHINSLELGDSAVYFCASSLGEGPQHFGDGTRLSIL.

On this clonotype: A read error may explain this, as a much larger clone is one base away. The chain carries TRBV5-1 and TRBJ2-4, with 8 bases identical to TRBD2. CDR1 and CDR2 from the germline V gene are SGHRS and YFSETQ. Unmatched junction bases numbered 16, after V lost 4 bases and J lost 1 base. This CDR3 is 19 amino acids long. The CDR3 loop reads CASSPGGSGIQMAKNIQYF. CDR3 nucleotides: TGCGCCAGCAGCCCCGGCGGTAGCGGGATCCAGATGGCCAAAAACATTCAGTACTTC. Full variable domain (missing parts from reference TRBV5-1 and TRBJ2-4): KAGVTQTPRYLIKTRGQQVTLSCSPISGHRSVSWYQQTPGQGLQFLFEYFSETQRNKGNFPGRFSGRQFSNSRSEMNVSTLELGDSALYLCASSPGGSGIQMAKNIQYFGAGTRLSVL.

This chain connects TRBV6-5 to TRBJ2-7; a weak D match, TRBD1 (5 bases). This CDR3 has 16 amino acids. V was shortened by 2 bases and J by 2 bases, with 16 bases between the two germline ends. Germline V gene lookup returns CDR1 MNHEY and CDR2 SVGAGI. This CDR3 is CASSYGPGQQAYEQYF. CDR3 nucleotides: TGTGCCAGCAGTTACGGGCCAGGACAACAAGCCTACGAGCAGTACTTC.

The V gene is TRBV28, the J gene TRBJ2-1; a possible D gene is TRBD2 (6 bases). Germline CDR1 and CDR2: MDHEN and SYDVKM. The CDR3 covers 16 residues. Trimming took 6 bases from V and 4 from J, leaving 19 bases between them. Here the CDR3 DNA reads TGTGCCAGCAGGACCGGCGGGGTCGTGGGGTACAATGAGCAGTTCTTC. Protein sequence: CASRTGGVVGYNEQFF.

This clonotype came up many times. The chain links TRBV12-3 or TRBV12-4 to TRBJ1-4; D is undetermined. V lost 2 bases and J lost 0, with 13 bases in between. CDR3 length: 17 amino acids. The DNA for the CDR3 is TGTGCCAGCAGTTTAAGGGCGCGACAAGCAACTAATGAAAAACTGTTTTTT. Protein: CASSLRARQATNEKLFF.

The genes are TRBV11-3 and TRBJ2-3; tentative D call: TRBD1 (6 bases). V was trimmed by 5 bases and J by 0 bases, leaving 15 bases between them. The germline V gene encodes CDR1 SGHNT and CDR2 YENEEA. The CDR3 runs 16 residues. The CDR3 coding sequence is TGTGCCAGCAGCCCAAGTGGGGGCTCTAGCACAGATACGCAGTATTTT. Translating gives CASSPSGGSSTDTQYF.

This clonotype is termed medium-sized. The chain is built from TRBV28 and TRBJ2-7; D is undetermined. The CDR3 sequence is 13 residues long. Germline lookup yields CDR1 MDHEN and CDR2 SYDVKM. V gave up 5 bases and J gave up 3 bases, with 11 bases separating them. The CDR3 sequence: CASSPGAFYEQYF. The CDR3 DNA reads as TGTGCCAGCAGTCCGGGTGCTTTCTACGAGCAGTACTTC. Drawing the rest from reference TRBV28 and TRBJ2-7, the complete variable domain is DVKVTQSSRYLVKRTGEKVFLECVQDMDHENMFWYRQDPGLGLRLIYFSYDVKMKEKGDIPEGYSVSREKKERFSLILESASTNQTSMYLCASSPGAFYEQYFGPGTRLTVT.

This clonotype occurred many times. The V and J genes are TRBV7-2 and TRBJ2-5, with TRBD2 matching over 13 bases. There are 16 residues in the CDR3. V gave up 5 bases and J gave up 5 bases; unmatched junction bases: 8. Germline V lookup: CDR1 SGHTA, CDR2 FQGNSA. For the CDR3, the DNA is TGTGCCAGCAGCCTACTAGCGGGAGGGAAGGGGGAGACCCAGTACTTC. This encodes CASSLLAGGKGETQYF.

This clonotype has a count of ten or more. The rearrangement links TRBV19 to TRBJ2-1, with 9 positions matching TRBD2. V dropped 5 bases and J dropped 0; count of bases not matched to a gene: 23. The CDR3 loop spans 22 amino acids. Germline V lookup: CDR1 LNHDA, CDR2 SQIVND (reference sequence). CDR3 in amino acids: CASSPLPILAGHGRSSYNEQFF. The CDR3 DNA is TGTGCCAGTAGTCCGTTACCAATACTAGCGGGTCATGGCCGAAGCTCCTACAATGAGCAGTTCTTC.

At least ten counts were recorded for this clonotype. The V and J genes are TRBV6-2 or TRBV6-3 and TRBJ2-3; no firm D call. Germline assignment: CDR1 MNHEY and CDR2 SVGEGT. Trimming stripped 8 bases from V and 2 bases from J, with 14 bases between. This CDR3 has 14 amino acids. CDR3 amino acids: CASALGSPTDTQYF. The DNA of the CDR3 is TGTGCCAGCGCGTTAGGATCTCCCACAGATACGCAGTATTTT.

Many counts were recorded for this clonotype. The chain employs TRBV4-1 and TRBJ2-2; D remains unclear. The CDR3 extends over 14 amino acids. The V end was cut by 3 bases, the J end by 0 bases, with 5 bases between. CDR1 is MGHRA and CDR2 is YSYEKL in the germline V gene. The DNA for the CDR3 is TGCGCCAGCAGCCACACCGCGAACACCGGGGAGCTGTTTTTT. It codes for CASSHTANTGELFF.

A few counts support this clonotype. V gene TRBV28 combines with J gene TRBJ2-6, with D tentatively TRBD1 (5 bases). Per germline, CDR1 MDHEN and CDR2 SYDVKM. The CDR3 covers 15 residues. The germline V and J ends were trimmed by 2 bases and 4 bases, with 9 bases remaining between them. This CDR3 reads CASSLAGIGANVLTF. For the CDR3, the DNA is TGTGCCAGCAGTTTAGCAGGGATCGGGGCCAACGTCCTGACTTTC. Supplemented by reference TRBV28 and TRBJ2-6, the full variable domain reads DVKVTQSSRYLVKRTGEKVFLECVQDMDHENMFWYRQDPGLGLRLIYFSYDVKMKEKGDIPEGYSVSREKKERFSLILESASTNQTSMYLCASSLAGIGANVLTFGAGSRLTVL.

Comment on this clonotype: A much larger clone lies a single base off, so this may be a read error. The rearrangement joins TRBV11-3 to TRBJ2-1; D is uncertain. The germline CDR1 and CDR2 sequences are SGHNT and YENEEA. This CDR3 has 13 residues. CDR3: CASRLVRRGEQFF. CDR3 sequence (DNA): TGTGCCAGCAGGTTAGTTCGGAGAGGTGAGCAGTTCTTC.

This clonotype was observed a few times. J is TRBJ2-1 and V is TRBV30; unclear D gene. V was clipped by 2 bases and J by 6 bases, with 8 bases between them. This CDR3 is built from 12 residues. CDR1 and CDR2 (germline): GTSNPN, SVGIG (reference sequence). The CDR3: CAWSSPGNEQFF. CDR3 nucleotides: TGTGCCTGGAGTTCTCCCGGCAATGAGCAGTTCTTC.